The 25 T cell receptor beta chains in this list originate from one sample, sequenced in a study of blood T cell repertoires in COVID-19. The data were produced by immunoSEQ multiplex PCR, yet TCRdb's version contains in-frame clones alone and is incomplete. The repertoire has 100,000 to 150,000 clones, 75% to 90% of them found once; the top ten carry more than 15%. The specimen was peripheral blood. The receptors stem from a man aged 50 to 59 with active or convalescent COVID-19.

DNA for the CDR3: TGTGCCAGCAGCTTATTTTTAGGCGGGAGACTCCTGAGCTCCTACGAGCAGTACTTC. Translation gives CASSLFLGGRLLSSYEQYF. The chain uses TRBV5-6 and TRBJ2-7; TRBD2 agrees at 7 bases. Trimming at V came to 2 bases and at J to 0 bases, leaving 17 bases not matched to a gene. Germline CDR1 reads SGHDT; CDR2 reads YYEEEE. The CDR3 contains 19 residues.

The chain employs TRBV4-3 and TRBJ2-7; TRBD1 aligns across 9 bases. The CDR3 spans 15 residues. J was trimmed by 3 bases and V by 4 bases; bases with no gene match: 7. CDR1 is LGHNA and CDR2 is YSLEER in the germline V gene. The CDR3 DNA follows: TGCGCCAGCAGCCTAACGGAGGACAGGGGCTACGAGCAGTACTTC. It is translated as CASSLTEDRGYEQYF.

This chain joins TRBV28 and TRBJ1-2; 10 bases align to TRBD1. CDR3 length: 14 amino acids. Germline V lookup: CDR1 MDHEN, CDR2 SYDVKM. The junction had 5 bases not matched to a gene; V was cut back by 5 bases and J by 5 bases. CDR3 residues: CASSPAGQGYGYTF. CDR3 in DNA: TGTGCCAGCAGTCCCGCGGGACAGGGGTATGGCTACACCTTC.

This sequence joins TRBV6-5 and TRBJ2-5; TRBD1 is a possible D gene (5 bases). Germline V gene lookup returns CDR1 MNHEY and CDR2 SVGAGI. The CDR3 totals 14 residues. V was cut by 2 bases and J by 0 bases, with 7 bases left in between. Here the CDR3 reads CASSYRQYQETQYF. The CDR3 DNA reads TGTGCCAGCAGTTACCGACAGTACCAAGAGACCCAGTACTTC.

The genes are TRBV6-1 and TRBJ1-1; D not certain. Germline-derived CDR1 and CDR2 are MNHNS and SASEGT. This CDR3 has 15 residues. Trimming left V 2 bases short and J 0 bases short, with 10 bases between. In DNA, the CDR3 is TGTGCCAGCAGTGAACCCAGGATCCTGAACACTGAAGCTTTCTTT. Translating it yields CASSEPRILNTEAFF.

Concerning this clone itself: At one boundary the junction diverges from the germline segment, which might be a read error. V is TRBV29-1 and J is TRBJ2-3, with D perhaps matching TRBD2 (5 bases). This CDR3 spans 17 amino acids. The germline V gene encodes CDR1 SQVTM and CDR2 ANQGSEA. The CDR3 nucleotides are TGCAGCGTTGAAATGGTTCGGGGATCCCAAACACAGATACGCAGTTTTTTT. Amino acid sequence: CSVEMVRGSQTQIRSFF.

V and J are TRBV19 and TRBJ1-1, with 7 bases identical to TRBD1. The CDR3 sequence is 18 residues long. The trim removed 6 bases at V and 2 bases at J, leaving 18 bases unmatched. Germline V gene lookup returns CDR1 LNHDA and CDR2 SQIVND (reference sequence). CDR3: CASRGVQGSGQKNTEAFF. CDR3 DNA: TGTGCCAGTAGGGGGGTACAGGGGTCGGGCCAAAAAAACACTGAAGCTTTCTTT.

This chain connects TRBV30 to TRBJ1-5; tentative D call: TRBD1 (6 bases). Trimming cost V 5 bases and J 10 bases, with 27 bases left between them. Per the germline V gene, CDR1 is GTSNPN and CDR2 is SVGIG (reference sequence). This CDR3 spans 16 amino acids. CDR3 loop: CAWATKRSGVLYPQHF. The CDR3 DNA reads TGTGCCTGGGCGACCAAGAGATCAGGGGTTTTGTACCCCCAGCATTTT.

The genes are TRBV3-1 (or the pseudogene TRBV3-2) and TRBJ2-3; the match to TRBD1 covers 8 bases. The CDR3 contains 16 residues. Germline-derived CDR1 and CDR2 are LGHDT and YNNKEL (reference sequence). With V trimmed by 2 bases and J by 5 bases, 9 bases remained unmatched. Here the CDR3 reads CASSQHQQGVVDTQYF. The CDR3 bases are TGTGCCAGCAGCCAACATCAACAGGGGGTGGTAGATACGCAGTATTTT.

This clone came up a few times. The V and J genes are TRBV11-2 and TRBJ1-2; D possibly corresponds to TRBD1 (6 bases). Germline V gene lookup returns CDR1 SGHAT and CDR2 FQNNGV. Trimming cost V 2 bases and J 8 bases, with 9 bases left between them. CDR3 length: 12 residues. This CDR3 reads CASSLSGQGYTF. The CDR3 coding sequence is TGTGCCAGCAGCTTATCGGGACAAGGCTACACCTTC.

The chain links TRBV12-3 or TRBV12-4 to TRBJ2-1, with 7 bases aligning to TRBD1. The J segment lost 3 bases and the V segment lost 5 bases, leaving 1 base of the junction unmatched. The CDR3 is 13 amino acids. Here the CDR3 DNA reads TGTGCCAGCAGTCGGGACAGCTACAATGAGCAGTTCTTC. This gives the protein CASSRDSYNEQFF.

The gene calls are TRBV3-1 (or the pseudogene TRBV3-2) and TRBJ2-1; weak D call: TRBD1 (6 bases). The CDR3 is made up of 16 amino acids. V lost 4 bases to trimming and J lost 5 bases, with 18 bases between them. CDR1 LGHDT and CDR2 YNNKEL come from the germline V gene (reference sequence). In nucleotides, the CDR3 is TGTGCCAGCAGCCTGACCAGGCCCTCAGGGGACAATGAGCAGTTCTTC. Encoded protein: CASSLTRPSGDNEQFF.

The CDR3 coding sequence is TGTGCCAGTAGTATAGAAGTGAACACCCTCACTGAAGCTTTCTTT. Protein: CASSIEVNTLTEAFF. This chain uses TRBV19 with TRBJ1-1; no clear D gene. Trimming left V 0 bases short and J 4 bases short, with 12 bases between. Germline loops: CDR1 LNHDA, CDR2 SQIVND (reference sequence). The CDR3 is 15 amino acids.

This chain joins TRBV27 and TRBJ2-3, with a weak D call TRBD2 (6 bases). Germline V lookup: CDR1 MNHEY, CDR2 SMNVEV (reference sequence). Trimming cost V 4 bases and J 4 bases, with 15 bases left between them. This CDR3 spans 15 amino acids. CDR3 sequence (DNA): TGTGCCAGCAGTTCATCGGGAGCTGGGGCAGATACGCAGTATTTT. It codes for CASSSSGAGADTQYF.

Here the CDR3 reads CASNLVSSYEQYF. The CDR3 region has the DNA TGTGCCAGCAACCTAGTGAGCTCCTACGAGCAGTACTTC. The chain uses TRBV5-6 and TRBJ2-7; D not certain. Germline CDR1 is SGHDT and CDR2 is YYEEEE. The length of the CDR3 is 13 residues. Trimming cost V 6 bases and J 0 bases, with 10 bases left between them.

The gene calls are TRBV5-6 and TRBJ1-5; 9 bases align to TRBD1. The CDR3 is 17 amino acids. The trim removed 1 base at V and 0 bases at J, leaving 5 bases unmatched. Germline V CDR1 and CDR2: SGHDT, YYEEEE. CDR3 residues: CASSLSTGGYSNQPQHF. The CDR3 coding sequence is TGTGCCAGCAGCTTGTCGACAGGGGGTTATAGCAATCAGCCCCAGCATTTT.

The rearrangement joins TRBV6-5 to TRBJ1-4; 7 bases are shared with TRBD1. CDR1 is MNHEY, CDR2 SVGAGI, per germline. CDR3 length: 16 amino acids. V was clipped by 4 bases and J by 0 bases; unmatched bases: 5. CDR3: CASSFAGTATNEKLFF. The CDR3 DNA is TGTGCCAGCAGTTTCGCCGGGACAGCAACTAATGAAAAACTGTTTTTT.

V is TRBV18 and J is TRBJ1-2, with D uncertain. The CDR3 is made up of 13 amino acids. The V gene lost 3 bases and the J gene lost 7 bases, with 12 bases spanning the gap. The V gene's germline CDR1 is KGHSH and CDR2 LQKENI. The CDR3 reads CASSPAGVGGYTF. CDR3 coding DNA: TGTGCCAGCTCACCCGCGGGAGTAGGTGGCTACACCTTC.

V is TRBV28 and J is TRBJ2-1; D call uncertain. This CDR3 has 16 amino acids. Germline assignment: CDR1 MDHEN and CDR2 SYDVKM. The V end lost 5 bases, the J end lost 2 bases, and 16 bases lay between the germline ends. The CDR3 DNA follows: TGTGCCAGCAGTCCCCCTCGCCTGGCCACCTACAATGAGCAGTTCTTC. Its protein product is CASSPPRLATYNEQFF. The full variable domain, in which reference TRBV28 and TRBJ2-1 provide the parts outside the CDR3, is DVKVTQSSRYLVKRTGEKVFLECVQDMDHENMFWYRQDPGLGLRLIYFSYDVKMKEKGDIPEGYSVSREKKERFSLILESASTNQTSMYLCASSPPRLATYNEQFFGPGTRLTVL.

The chain links TRBV5-1 to TRBJ1-6, with 9 bases aligning to TRBD1. The CDR3 consists of 16 residues. The trim removed 0 bases at V and 9 bases at J, leaving 7 bases unmatched. Looked up from germline, CDR1 is SGHRS and CDR2 is YFSETQ. The CDR3 loop is CASSLEGTGLGSPLHF. CDR3 nucleotide sequence: TGCGCCAGCAGCTTGGAGGGGACAGGGCTTGGTTCACCCCTCCACTTT.

The chain combines TRBV6-5 with TRBJ2-7, with TRBD2 matching 7 bases. CDR1 is MNHEY and CDR2 is SVGAGI in the germline V gene. V was pared by 6 bases and J by 3 bases, with 11 bases of the junction left unmatched. This CDR3 spans 15 amino acids. CDR3 amino acids: CASRGSLASGYEQYF. For the CDR3, the DNA is TGTGCCAGCAGAGGGAGTCTGGCTAGCGGCTACGAGCAGTACTTC.

This clone was recorded only once. The rearrangement joins TRBV7-9 to TRBJ2-1; D is unclear. Per the germline V gene, CDR1 is SEHNR and CDR2 is FQNEAQ (reference sequence). CDR3 length: 12 amino acids. The V end was cut by 5 bases, the J end by 6 bases, with 8 bases between. Here the CDR3 reads CASSQVGNEQFF. The CDR3 DNA reads TGTGCCAGCAGCCAGGTGGGCAATGAGCAGTTCTTC.

This clone was recorded only once. This chain connects TRBV6-5 to TRBJ2-7, with TRBD1 matching over 8 bases. The CDR3 is made up of 12 amino acids. V gave up 6 bases and J gave up 5 bases; unmatched junction bases: 3. Germline V lookup: CDR1 MNHEY, CDR2 SVGAGI. Written as DNA, the CDR3 is TGTGCCAGCAGATCGGACAGGGACGAGCAGTACTTC. Protein: CASRSDRDEQYF.

The chain combines TRBV29-1 with TRBJ1-2; 9 nucleotides line up with TRBD1. V was clipped by 0 bases and J by 8 bases; unmatched bases: 10. CDR1 and CDR2 (germline): SQVTM, ANQGSEA. The CDR3 is made up of 15 amino acids. The CDR3 bases are TGCAGCGTTGAAGACCTCTTCGACAGGGGGAGAGGCTACACCTTC. Its translation is CSVEDLFDRGRGYTF.

In nucleotides, the CDR3 is TGTGCCAGCAGTGAAGTTGGGAGAAATTCACCCCTCCACTTT. Encoded protein: CASSEVGRNSPLHF. The chain combines TRBV2 with TRBJ1-6, with D unresolved. Germline V gives CDR1 SNHLY, CDR2 FYNNEI. CDR3 length: 14 residues. V shed 1 base and J shed 7 bases, with 8 bases lying between them.